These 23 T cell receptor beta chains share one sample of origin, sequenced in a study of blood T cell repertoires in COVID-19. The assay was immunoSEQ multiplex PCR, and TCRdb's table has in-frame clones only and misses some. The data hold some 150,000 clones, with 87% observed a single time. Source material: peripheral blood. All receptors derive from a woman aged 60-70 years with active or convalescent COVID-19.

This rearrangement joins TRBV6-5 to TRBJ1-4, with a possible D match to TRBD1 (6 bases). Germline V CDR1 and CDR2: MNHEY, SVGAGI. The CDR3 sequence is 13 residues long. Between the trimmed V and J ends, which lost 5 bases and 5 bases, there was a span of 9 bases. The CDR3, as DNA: TGTGCCAGCAGTCTCGGACAGAATGAAAAACTGTTTTTT. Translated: CASSLGQNEKLFF.

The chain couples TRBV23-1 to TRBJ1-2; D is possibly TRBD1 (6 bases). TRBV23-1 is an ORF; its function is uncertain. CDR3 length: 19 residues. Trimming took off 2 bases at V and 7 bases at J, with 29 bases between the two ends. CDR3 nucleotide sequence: TGCGCCAGCAGTCAACCTATCCGGCAGGGAGGAGGGGGGGCGCCTGGCTACACCTTC. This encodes CASSQPIRQGGGGAPGYTF.

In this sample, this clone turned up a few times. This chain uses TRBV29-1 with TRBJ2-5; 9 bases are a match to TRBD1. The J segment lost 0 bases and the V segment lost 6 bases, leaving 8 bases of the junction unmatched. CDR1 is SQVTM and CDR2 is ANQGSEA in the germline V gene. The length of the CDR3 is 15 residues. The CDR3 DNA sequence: TGCAGCGTCTACGGGACAGGGCTGTACCAAGAGACCCAGTACTTC. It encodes CSVYGTGLYQETQYF. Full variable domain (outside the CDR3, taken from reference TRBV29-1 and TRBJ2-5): SAVISQKPSRDICQRGTSLTIQCQVDSQVTMMFWYRQQPGQSLTLIATANQGSEATYESGFVIDKFPISRPNLTFSTLTVSNMSPEDSSIYLCSVYGTGLYQETQYFGPGTRLLVL.

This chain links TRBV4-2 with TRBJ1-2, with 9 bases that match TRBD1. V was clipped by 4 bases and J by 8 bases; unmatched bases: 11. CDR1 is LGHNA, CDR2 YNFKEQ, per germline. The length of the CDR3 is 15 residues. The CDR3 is CASSPGTGKGEGYTF. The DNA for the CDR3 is TGTGCCAGCAGCCCGGGGACAGGGAAGGGAGAGGGCTACACCTTC.

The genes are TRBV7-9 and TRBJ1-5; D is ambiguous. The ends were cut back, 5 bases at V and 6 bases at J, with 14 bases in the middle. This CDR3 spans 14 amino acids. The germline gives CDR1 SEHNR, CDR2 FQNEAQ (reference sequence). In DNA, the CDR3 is TGTGCCAGCAGCCCGGGGTTAGAAGGTCAGCCCCAGCATTTT. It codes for CASSPGLEGQPQHF.

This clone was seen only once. The CDR3 region has the DNA TGTGCCAGTAAGTCATCTGCAGGGGGAACTGAAGCTTTCTTT. This gives the protein CASKSSAGGTEAFF. The chain uses TRBV19 and TRBJ1-1, with 7 bases fitting TRBD1. Per germline, CDR1 LNHDA and CDR2 SQIVND (reference sequence). CDR3 length: 14 amino acids. Losses at the gene ends were 7 bases for V and 5 bases for J; bases not matched to a gene: 10.

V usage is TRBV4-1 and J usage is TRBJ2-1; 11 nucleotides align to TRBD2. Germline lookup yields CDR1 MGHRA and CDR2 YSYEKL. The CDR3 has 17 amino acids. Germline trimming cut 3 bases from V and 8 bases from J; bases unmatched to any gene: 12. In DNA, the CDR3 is TGCGCCAGCAGCCAGGGTCAGACTAGCGGGGTAGACTATGAGCAGTTCTTC. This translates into CASSQGQTSGVDYEQFF.

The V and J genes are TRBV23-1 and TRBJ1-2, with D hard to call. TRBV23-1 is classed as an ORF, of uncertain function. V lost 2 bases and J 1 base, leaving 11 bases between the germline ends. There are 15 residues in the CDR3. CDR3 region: CASSQPRSFNYGYTF. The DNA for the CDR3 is TGCGCCAGCAGTCAACCACGGTCATTTAACTATGGCTACACCTTC.

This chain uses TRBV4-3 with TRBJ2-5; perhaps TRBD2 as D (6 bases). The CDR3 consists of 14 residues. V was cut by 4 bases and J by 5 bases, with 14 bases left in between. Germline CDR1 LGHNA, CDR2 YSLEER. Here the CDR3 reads CASSREVGSETQYF. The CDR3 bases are TGCGCCAGCAGCCGGGAGGTAGGGTCGGAGACCCAGTACTTC.

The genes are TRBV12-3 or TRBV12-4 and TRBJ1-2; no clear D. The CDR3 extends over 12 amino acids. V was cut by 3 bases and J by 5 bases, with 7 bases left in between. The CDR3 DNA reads TGTGCCAGCAGTTTGGGAGCATATGGCTACACCTTC. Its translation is CASSLGAYGYTF.

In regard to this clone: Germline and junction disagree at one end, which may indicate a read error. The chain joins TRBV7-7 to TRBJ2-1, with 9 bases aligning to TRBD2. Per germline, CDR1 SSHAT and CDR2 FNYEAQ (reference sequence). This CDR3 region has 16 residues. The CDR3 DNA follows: TGTGCTAGCAGCACCGCCTTAGCGGCTAGCGGGGCTGAGCAGTTCTTC. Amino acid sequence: CASSTALAASGAEQFF.

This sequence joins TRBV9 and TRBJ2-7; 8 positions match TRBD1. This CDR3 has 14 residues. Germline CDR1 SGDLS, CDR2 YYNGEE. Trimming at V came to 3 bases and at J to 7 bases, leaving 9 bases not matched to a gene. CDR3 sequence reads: CASSARDRTGEQYF. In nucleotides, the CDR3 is TGTGCCAGCAGCGCCCGGGACAGGACAGGGGAGCAGTACTTC.

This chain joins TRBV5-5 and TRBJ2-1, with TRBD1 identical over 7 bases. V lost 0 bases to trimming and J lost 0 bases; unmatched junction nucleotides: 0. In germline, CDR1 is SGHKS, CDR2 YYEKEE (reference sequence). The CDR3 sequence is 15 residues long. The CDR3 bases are TGTGCCAGCAGCTTGGAGGGGGCCTCCTACAATGAGCAGTTCTTC. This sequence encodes CASSLEGASYNEQFF. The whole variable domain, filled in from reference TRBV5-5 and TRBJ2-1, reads DAGVTQSPTHLIKTRGQQVTLRCSPISGHKSVSWYQQVLGQGPQFIFQYYEKEERGRGNFPDRFSARQFPNYSSELNVNALLLGDSALYLCASSLEGASYNEQFFGPGTRLTVL.

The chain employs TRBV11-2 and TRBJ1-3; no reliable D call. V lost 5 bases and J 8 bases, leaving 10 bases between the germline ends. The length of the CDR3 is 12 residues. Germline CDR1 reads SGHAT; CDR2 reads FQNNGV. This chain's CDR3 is CASSPGVDTIYF. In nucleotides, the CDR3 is TGTGCCAGCAGCCCCGGAGTGGACACCATATATTTT.

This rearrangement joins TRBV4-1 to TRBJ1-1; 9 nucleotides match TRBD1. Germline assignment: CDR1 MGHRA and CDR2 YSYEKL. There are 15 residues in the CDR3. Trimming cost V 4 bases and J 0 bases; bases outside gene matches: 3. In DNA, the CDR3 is TGCGCCAGCAGCCCACACAGGGGGCTGAACACTGAAGCTTTCTTT. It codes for CASSPHRGLNTEAFF.

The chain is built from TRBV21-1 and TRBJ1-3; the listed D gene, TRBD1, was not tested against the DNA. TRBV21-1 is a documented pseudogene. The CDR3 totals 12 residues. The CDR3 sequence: CARPGSGNTIYF. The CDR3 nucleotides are TGTGCCAGACCAGGGTCTGGAAACACCATATATTTT.

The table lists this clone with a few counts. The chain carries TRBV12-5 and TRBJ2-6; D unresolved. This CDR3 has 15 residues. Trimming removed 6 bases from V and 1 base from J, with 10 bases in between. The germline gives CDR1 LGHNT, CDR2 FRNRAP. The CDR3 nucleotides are TGTGCTAGTGGGTTTAGAGGATCTGGGGCCAACGTCCTGACTTTC. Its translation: CASGFRGSGANVLTF. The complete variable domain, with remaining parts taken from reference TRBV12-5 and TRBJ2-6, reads DARVTQTPRHKVTEMGQEVTMRCQPILGHNTVFWYRQTMMQGLELLAYFRNRAPLDDSGMPKDRFSAEMPDATLATLKIQPSEPRDSAVYFCASGFRGSGANVLTFGAGSRLTVL.

The CDR3 nucleotides are TGCGCCAGCAGCCTAGGACAGGGGGGAGTCTATGGCTACACCTTC. Encoded protein: CASSLGQGGVYGYTF. The chain couples TRBV5-1 to TRBJ1-2, with TRBD1 matching 10 bases. Trimming cost V 4 bases and J 4 bases; bases outside gene matches: 7. CDR1 is SGHRS and CDR2 is YFSETQ in the germline V gene. This CDR3 contains 15 residues.

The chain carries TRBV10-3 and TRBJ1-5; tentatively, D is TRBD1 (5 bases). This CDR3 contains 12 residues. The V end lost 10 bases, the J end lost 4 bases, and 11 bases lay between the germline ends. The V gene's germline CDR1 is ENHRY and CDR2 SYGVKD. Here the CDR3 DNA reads TGTGCCACTTGGGGGGGGAATCAGCCCCAGCATTTT. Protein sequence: CATWGGNQPQHF.

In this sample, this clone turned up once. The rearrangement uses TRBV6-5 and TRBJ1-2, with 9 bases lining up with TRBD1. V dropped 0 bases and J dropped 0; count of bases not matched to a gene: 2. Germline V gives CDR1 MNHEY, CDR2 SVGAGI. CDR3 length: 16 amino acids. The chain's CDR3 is CASSYSGTGSNYGYTF. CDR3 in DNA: TGTGCCAGCAGTTACTCTGGGACAGGGTCTAACTATGGCTACACCTTC.

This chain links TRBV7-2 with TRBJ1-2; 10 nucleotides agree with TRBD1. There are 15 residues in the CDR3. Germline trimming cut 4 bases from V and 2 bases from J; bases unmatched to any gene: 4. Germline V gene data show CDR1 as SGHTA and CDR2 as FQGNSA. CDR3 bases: TGTGCCAGCAGCTACCGGACAGGGGGAAACTATGGCTACACCTTC. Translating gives CASSYRTGGNYGYTF.

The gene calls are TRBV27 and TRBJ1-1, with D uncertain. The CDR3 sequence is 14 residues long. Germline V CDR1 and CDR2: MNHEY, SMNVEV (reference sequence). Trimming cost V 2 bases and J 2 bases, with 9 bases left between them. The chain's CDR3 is CASSLVVGNTEAFF. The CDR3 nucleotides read TGTGCCAGCAGTTTAGTCGTCGGTAACACTGAAGCTTTCTTT.

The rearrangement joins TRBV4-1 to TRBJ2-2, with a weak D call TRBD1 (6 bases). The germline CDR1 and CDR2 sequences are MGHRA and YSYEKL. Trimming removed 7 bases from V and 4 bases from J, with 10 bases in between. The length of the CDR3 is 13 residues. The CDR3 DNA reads TGCGCCAGCATGCAGGGGTCCACCGGGGAGCTGTTTTTT. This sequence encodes CASMQGSTGELFF.